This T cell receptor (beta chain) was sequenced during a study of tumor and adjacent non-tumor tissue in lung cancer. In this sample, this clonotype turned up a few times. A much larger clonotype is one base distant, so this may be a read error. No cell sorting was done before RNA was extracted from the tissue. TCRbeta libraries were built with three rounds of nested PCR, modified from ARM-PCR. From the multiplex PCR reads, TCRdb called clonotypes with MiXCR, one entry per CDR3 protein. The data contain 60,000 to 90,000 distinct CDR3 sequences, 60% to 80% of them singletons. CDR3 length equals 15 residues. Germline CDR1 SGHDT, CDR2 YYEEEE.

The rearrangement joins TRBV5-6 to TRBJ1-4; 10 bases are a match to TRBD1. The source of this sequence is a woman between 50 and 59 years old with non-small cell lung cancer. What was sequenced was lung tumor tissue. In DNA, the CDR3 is TGTGTCAGCAGTTCCGGGACAGGGGTCAGGGAAAAACTGTTTTTT. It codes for CVSSSGTGVREKLFF. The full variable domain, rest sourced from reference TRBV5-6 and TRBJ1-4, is DAGVTQSPTHLIKTRGQQVTLRCSPKSGHDTVSWYQQALGQGPQFIFQYYEEEERQRGNFPDRFSGHQFPNYSSELNVNALLLGDSALYLCVSSSGTGVREKLFFGSGTQLSVL.